What follows are 5 T cell receptor beta chains derived from one specimen sequenced in a study of T cells after yellow fever vaccination. TCRdb re-called the 5' RACE reads through MiXCR, storing one row per CDR3 protein. The sample holds over 200,000 distinct CDR3 sequences, roughly 6.8% seen once. Here the sequenced sample was CD4+ T cells sorted from PBMCs, taken on the day of the yellow fever booster vaccination. These receptors came from a man younger than 40 who received the YFV17D yellow fever vaccine.

This clonotype was detected only a few times. This chain joins TRBV14 and TRBJ2-2; D assignment may be TRBD1 or TRBD2 (5 bases each). The CDR3 is made up of 13 amino acids. V dropped 4 bases and J dropped 4 bases, with 7 bases sitting between them. Germline V gene sequence: CDR1 SGHDN, CDR2 FVKESK. CDR3 amino acids: CASSPGTTGELFF. The CDR3 coding sequence is TGTGCCAGCAGCCCCGGGACCACCGGGGAGCTGTTTTTT.

This clonotype came up a few times. The rearrangement links TRBV18 to TRBJ2-3; unclear D gene. This CDR3 comprises 13 residues. Per germline, CDR1 KGHSH and CDR2 LQKENI. V was pared by 8 bases and J by 0 bases, with 9 bases between. The CDR3 DNA sequence: TGTGCCAGCACGACCACTAGCACAGATACGCAGTATTTT. Translating gives CASTTTSTDTQYF.

The table lists this clonotype with many counts. The V call is TRBV5-1, the J call TRBJ2-1, with TRBD2 matching 8 bases. J lost 2 bases, V lost 2 bases, and 3 bases had no gene match. Germline V CDR1 and CDR2: SGHRS, YFSETQ. This CDR3 contains 15 residues. Written as DNA, the CDR3 is TGCGCCAGCAGCTTACTAGCGGAGACCTACAATGAGCAGTTCTTC. Translating it yields CASSLLAETYNEQFF.

This clonotype was counted between two and nine times. The rearrangement links TRBV5-6 to TRBJ2-5; the match to TRBD1 covers 8 bases. Germline assignment: CDR1 SGHDT and CDR2 YYEEEE. This CDR3 spans 15 amino acids. V trimming: 4 bases; J trimming: 2 bases; junction bases outside the gene matches: 7. The CDR3 DNA sequence: TGTGCCAGCAGCCCGGGCAGGGGGCCTCAAGAGACCCAGTACTTC. This encodes CASSPGRGPQETQYF.

This clonotype has a count of ten or more. This rearrangement joins TRBV12-3 or TRBV12-4 to TRBJ2-1, with D perhaps TRBD1 (6 bases). The CDR3 runs 15 residues. The germline V and J ends were trimmed by 3 bases and 0 bases, with 9 bases remaining between them. DNA for the CDR3: TGTGCCAGCAGTTTTGACAGGACCTCCTACAATGAGCAGTTCTTC. Amino acids: CASSFDRTSYNEQFF.